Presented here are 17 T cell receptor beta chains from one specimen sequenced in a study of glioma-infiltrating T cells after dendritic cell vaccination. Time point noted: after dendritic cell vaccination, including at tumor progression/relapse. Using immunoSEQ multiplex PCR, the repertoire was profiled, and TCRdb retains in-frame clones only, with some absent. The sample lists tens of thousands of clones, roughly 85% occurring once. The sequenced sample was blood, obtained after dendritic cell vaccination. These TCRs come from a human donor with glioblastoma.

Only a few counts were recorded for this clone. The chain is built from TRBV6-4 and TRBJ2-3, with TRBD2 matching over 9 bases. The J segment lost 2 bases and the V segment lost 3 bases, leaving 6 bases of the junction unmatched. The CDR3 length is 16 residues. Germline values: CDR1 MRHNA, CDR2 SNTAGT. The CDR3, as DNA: TGTGCCAGCAGTGAGATGGCGGGGGGGCCCACAGATACGCAGTATTTT. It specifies CASSEMAGGPTDTQYF.

The DNA of the CDR3 is TGTGCCAGCAGCTGGGACAGGGGGGATCAGTACTTC. Its translation: CASSWDRGDQYF. The V gene is TRBV27, the J gene TRBJ2-4; TRBD1 agrees at 11 bases. The V segment lost 6 bases and the J segment 12 bases; nucleotides outside the gene matches: 4. Germline assignment: CDR1 MNHEY and CDR2 SMNVEV (reference sequence). The CDR3 covers 12 residues.

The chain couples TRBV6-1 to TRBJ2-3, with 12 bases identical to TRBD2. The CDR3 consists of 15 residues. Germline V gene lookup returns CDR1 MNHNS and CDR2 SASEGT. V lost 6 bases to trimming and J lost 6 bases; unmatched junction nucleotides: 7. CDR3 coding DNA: TGTGCCAGCAGCGCAACTAGCGGGGGGTCCGATACGCAGTATTTT. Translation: CASSATSGGSDTQYF.

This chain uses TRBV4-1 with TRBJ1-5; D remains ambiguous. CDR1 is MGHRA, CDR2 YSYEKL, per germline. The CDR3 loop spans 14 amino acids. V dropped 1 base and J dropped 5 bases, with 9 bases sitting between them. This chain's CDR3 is CASSQGGFDQPQHF. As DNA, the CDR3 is TGCGCCAGCAGCCAAGGCGGGTTTGATCAGCCCCAGCATTTT.

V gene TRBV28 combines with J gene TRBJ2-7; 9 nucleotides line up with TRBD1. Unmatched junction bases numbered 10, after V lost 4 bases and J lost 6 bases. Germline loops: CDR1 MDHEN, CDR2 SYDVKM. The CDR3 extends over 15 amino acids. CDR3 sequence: CASSSTGTGLPEQYF. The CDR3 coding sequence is TGTGCCAGCAGTTCCACCGGGACAGGGCTCCCCGAGCAGTACTTC.

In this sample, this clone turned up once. CDR3 nucleotide sequence: TGTGCCAGCAGCGGGCGACAGGGTTGGGATACGCAGTATTTT. This codes for CASSGRQGWDTQYF. This chain links TRBV7-9 with TRBJ2-3; 7 nucleotides line up with TRBD1. V lost 5 bases to trimming and J lost 6 bases; unmatched junction nucleotides: 8. CDR1 and CDR2 (germline): SEHNR, FQNEAQ (reference sequence). The CDR3 contains 14 residues.

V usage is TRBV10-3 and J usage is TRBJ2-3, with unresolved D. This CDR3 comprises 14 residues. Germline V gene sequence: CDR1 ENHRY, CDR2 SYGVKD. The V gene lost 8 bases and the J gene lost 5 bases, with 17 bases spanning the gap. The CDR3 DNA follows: TGTGCCATCTCAACTAAATCCCTGGTAGATACGCAGTATTTT. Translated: CAISTKSLVDTQYF.

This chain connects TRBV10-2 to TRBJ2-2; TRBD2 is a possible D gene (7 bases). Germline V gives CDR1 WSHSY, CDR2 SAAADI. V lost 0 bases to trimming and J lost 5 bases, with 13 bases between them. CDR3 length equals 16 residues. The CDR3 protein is CASSESGGRGTGELFF. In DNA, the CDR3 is TGCGCCAGCAGTGAGTCCGGGGGGCGTGGAACCGGGGAGCTGTTTTTT.

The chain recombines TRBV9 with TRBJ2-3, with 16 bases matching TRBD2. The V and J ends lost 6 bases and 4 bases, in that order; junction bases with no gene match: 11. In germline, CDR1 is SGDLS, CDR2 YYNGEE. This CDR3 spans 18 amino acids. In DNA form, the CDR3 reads TGTGCCAGCACCTTATTGGGACTAGCGGGGGGGCTGTCAGATACGCAGTATTTT. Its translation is CASTLLGLAGGLSDTQYF.

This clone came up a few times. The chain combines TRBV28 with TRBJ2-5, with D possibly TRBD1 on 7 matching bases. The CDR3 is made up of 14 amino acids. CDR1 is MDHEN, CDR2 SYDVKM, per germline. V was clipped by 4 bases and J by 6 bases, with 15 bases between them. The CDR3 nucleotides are TGTGCCAGCAGTTGGGGCGGAGGGGGCAAGACCCAGTACTTC. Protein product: CASSWGGGGKTQYF.

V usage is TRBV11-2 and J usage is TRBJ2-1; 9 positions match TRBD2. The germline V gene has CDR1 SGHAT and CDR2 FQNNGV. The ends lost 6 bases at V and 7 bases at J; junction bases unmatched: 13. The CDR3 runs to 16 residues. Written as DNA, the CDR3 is TGTGCCAGCAGAAAATCCGGGACTAGCTGGACAAATGAGCAGTTCTTC. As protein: CASRKSGTSWTNEQFF.

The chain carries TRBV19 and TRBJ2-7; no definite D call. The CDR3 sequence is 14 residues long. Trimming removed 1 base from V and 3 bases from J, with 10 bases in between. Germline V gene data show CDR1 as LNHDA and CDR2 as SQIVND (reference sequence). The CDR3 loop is CASSIGPRGYEQYF. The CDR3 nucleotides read TGTGCCAGTAGTATAGGTCCACGAGGCTACGAGCAGTACTTC.

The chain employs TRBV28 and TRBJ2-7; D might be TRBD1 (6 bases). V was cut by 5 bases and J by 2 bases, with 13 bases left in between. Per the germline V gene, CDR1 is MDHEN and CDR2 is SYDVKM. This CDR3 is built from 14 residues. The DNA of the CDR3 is TGTGCCAGCAGTCGCAGGGGATCCCCCTACGAGCAGTACTTC. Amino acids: CASSRRGSPYEQYF.

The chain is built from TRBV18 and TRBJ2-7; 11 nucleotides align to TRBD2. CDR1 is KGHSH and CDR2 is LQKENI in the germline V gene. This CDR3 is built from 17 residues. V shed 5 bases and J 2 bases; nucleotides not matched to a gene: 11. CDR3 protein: CASSTTPGTSGTYEQYF. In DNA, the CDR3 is TGTGCCAGCTCAACAACACCCGGGACTAGCGGTACCTACGAGCAGTACTTC. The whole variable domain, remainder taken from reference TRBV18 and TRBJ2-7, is NAGVMQNPRHLVRRRGQEARLRCSPMKGHSHVYWYRQLPEEGLKFMVYLQKENIIDESGMPKERFSAEFPKEGPSILRIQQVVRGDSAAYFCASSTTPGTSGTYEQYFGPGTRLTVT.

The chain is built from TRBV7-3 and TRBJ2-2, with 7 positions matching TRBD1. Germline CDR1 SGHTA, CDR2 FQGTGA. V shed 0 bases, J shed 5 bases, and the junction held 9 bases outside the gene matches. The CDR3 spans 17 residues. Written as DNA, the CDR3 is TGTGCCAGCAGCTTAACGGGGTCACAGGGGAGTACCGGGGAGCTGTTTTTT. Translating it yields CASSLTGSQGSTGELFF.

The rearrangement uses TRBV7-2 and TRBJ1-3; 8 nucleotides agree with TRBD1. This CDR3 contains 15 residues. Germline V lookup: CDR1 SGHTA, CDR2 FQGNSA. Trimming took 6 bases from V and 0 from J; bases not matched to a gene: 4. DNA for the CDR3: TGTGCCAGCAGTAGGGACAGGAGCTCTGGAAACACCATATATTTT. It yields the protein CASSRDRSSGNTIYF.

CDR3 amino acids: CASRTPEDRNSNQPQHF. The CDR3 DNA is TGTGCCAGCAGGACTCCTGAGGACAGAAATAGCAATCAGCCCCAGCATTTT. This chain uses TRBV28 with TRBJ1-5, with TRBD1 as a possible D gene (6 bases). CDR1 and CDR2 from the germline V gene are MDHEN and SYDVKM. V dropped 6 bases and J dropped 0 bases, with 18 bases sitting between them. The CDR3 is 17 amino acids.